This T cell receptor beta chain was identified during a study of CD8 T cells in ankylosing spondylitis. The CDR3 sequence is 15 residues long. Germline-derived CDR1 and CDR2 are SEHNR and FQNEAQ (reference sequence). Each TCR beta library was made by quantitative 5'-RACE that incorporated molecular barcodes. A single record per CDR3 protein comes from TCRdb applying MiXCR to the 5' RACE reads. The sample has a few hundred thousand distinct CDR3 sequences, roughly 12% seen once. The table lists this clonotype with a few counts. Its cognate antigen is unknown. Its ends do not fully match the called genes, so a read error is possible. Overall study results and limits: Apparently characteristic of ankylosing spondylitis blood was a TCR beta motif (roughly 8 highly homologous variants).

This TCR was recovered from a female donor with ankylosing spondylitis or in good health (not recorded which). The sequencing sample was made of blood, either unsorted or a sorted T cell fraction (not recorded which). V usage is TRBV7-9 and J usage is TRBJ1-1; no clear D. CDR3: CASSLILGVKTEAFF. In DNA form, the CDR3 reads TGTGCCAGCAGCTTAATACTGGGTGTGAAGACTGAAGCTTTCTTT.